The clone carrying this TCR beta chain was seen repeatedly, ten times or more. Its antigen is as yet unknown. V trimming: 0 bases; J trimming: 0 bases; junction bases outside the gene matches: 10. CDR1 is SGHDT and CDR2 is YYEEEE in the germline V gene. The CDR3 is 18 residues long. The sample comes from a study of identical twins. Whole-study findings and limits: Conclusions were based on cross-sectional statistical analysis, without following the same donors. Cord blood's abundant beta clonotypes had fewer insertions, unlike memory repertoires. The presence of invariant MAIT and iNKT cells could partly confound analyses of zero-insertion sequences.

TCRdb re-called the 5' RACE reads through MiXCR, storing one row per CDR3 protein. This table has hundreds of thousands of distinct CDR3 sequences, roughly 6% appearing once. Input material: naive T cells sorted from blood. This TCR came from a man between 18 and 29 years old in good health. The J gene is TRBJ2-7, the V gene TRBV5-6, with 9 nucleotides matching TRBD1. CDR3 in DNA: TGTGCCAGCAGCTTGGCCTCCGCTAACAGGGGGCCCTCCTACGAGCAGTACTTC. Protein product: CASSLASANRGPSYEQYF.